This T cell receptor beta chain was obtained from a study of cytomegalovirus exposure and HLA in healthy donors. Across the whole study: As an earlier analysis found, about 179 million T cells yielded some 120 million unique TCR beta sequences. Study observations and caveats: Reportedly, a later analysis found an Asian-associated ancestry cluster had fewer N-insertions than the approximately 600-donor mean. Analyses of presence and absence presupposed an approximately uniform sequencing depth across donors. Reports indicated that the classifier achieved high specificity and sensitivity in diagnosing cytomegalovirus status.

Turning to this clone: Its antigen is as yet unknown.

V shed 3 bases and J shed 5 bases, with 10 bases lying between them. Germline V gene data show CDR1 as MGHDK and CDR2 as SYGVNS. The CDR3 is made up of 13 amino acids. The PCR used 60 Vbeta and 13 Jbeta primers. Data came from immunoSEQ multiplex PCR; TCRdb stores just in-frame clones and leaves some out. The sample table includes roughly 75,000 clones. The chain combines TRBV25-1 with TRBJ1-1, with D hard to call. The sequence was collected from a boy younger than 18 in good health and CMV-seronegative. The sample consisted of PBMCs. CDR3 sequence reads: CASSDPGGTEAFF. For the CDR3, the DNA is TGTGCCAGCAGTGATCCAGGTGGGACTGAAGCTTTCTTT.